This TCR beta chain appears in the sequencing data of a study of T cells in Graves' hyperthyroidism and ophthalmopathy. Any patient presenting with uncontrolled infection, other autoimmune disease, pregnancy or lactation was left out. Amplified regions were TCR beta CDR3 sequences from RNA transcripts. First-round RT-PCR of the TCR CDR3 relied on the HTBI primer set. Via MiXCR, TCRdb re-called the multiplex PCR reads, giving one row per CDR3 protein. The table shows about 210,000 distinct CDR3 sequences, with under 20% occurring only once. Trimming removed 6 bases from V and 3 bases from J, with 15 bases in between. The CDR3 has 13 amino acids. CDR1 and CDR2 from the germline V gene are SQVTM and ANQGSEA.

The TCR originated in a man aged 45-60 years with Graves' hyperthyroidism. The J gene is TRBJ2-7, the V gene TRBV29-1; D might be TRBD1 (5 bases). The source material was blood. CDR3 amino acids: CSVLKDIDYEQYF. The CDR3 coding sequence is TGCAGCGTCCTAAAGGACATAGACTACGAGCAGTACTTC.